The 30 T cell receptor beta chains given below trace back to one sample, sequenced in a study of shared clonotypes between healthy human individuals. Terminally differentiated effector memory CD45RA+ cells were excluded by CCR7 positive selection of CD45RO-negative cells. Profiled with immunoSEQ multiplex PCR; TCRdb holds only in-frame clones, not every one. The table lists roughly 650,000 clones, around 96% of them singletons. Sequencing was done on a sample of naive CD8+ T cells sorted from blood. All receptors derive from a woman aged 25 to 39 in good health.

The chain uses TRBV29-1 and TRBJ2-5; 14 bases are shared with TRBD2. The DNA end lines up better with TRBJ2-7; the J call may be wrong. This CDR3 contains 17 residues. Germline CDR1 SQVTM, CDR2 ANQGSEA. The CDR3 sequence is CSVVGTSGSLGTYEQYF. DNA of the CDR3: TGCAGCGTTGTGGGGACTAGCGGGAGCCTCGGGACCTACGAGCAGTACTTC.

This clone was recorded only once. CDR3 bases: TGTGCCAGCAGGTCCGGAGGACTGCATAACTATGGCTACACCTTC. Translation: CASRSGGLHNYGYTF. The chain couples TRBV28 to TRBJ1-2; unclear D gene. Germline values: CDR1 MDHEN, CDR2 SYDVKM. This CDR3 is built from 15 residues. With 6 bases removed from V and 1 base from J, the gap between germline ends came to 15 bases.

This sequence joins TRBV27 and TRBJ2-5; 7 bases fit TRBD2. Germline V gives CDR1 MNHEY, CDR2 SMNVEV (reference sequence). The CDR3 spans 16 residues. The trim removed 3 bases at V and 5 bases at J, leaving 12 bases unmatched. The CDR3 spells CASSFLAGAMRETQYF. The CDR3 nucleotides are TGTGCCAGCAGTTTTTTGGCGGGAGCTATGAGGGAGACCCAGTACTTC.

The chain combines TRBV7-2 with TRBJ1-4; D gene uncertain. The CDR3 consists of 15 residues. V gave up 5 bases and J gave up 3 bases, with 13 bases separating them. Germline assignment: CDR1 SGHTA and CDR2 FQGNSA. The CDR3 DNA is TGTGCCAGCAGCCCGCTGAATAAGGCTAATGAAAAACTGTTTTTT. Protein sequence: CASSPLNKANEKLFF.

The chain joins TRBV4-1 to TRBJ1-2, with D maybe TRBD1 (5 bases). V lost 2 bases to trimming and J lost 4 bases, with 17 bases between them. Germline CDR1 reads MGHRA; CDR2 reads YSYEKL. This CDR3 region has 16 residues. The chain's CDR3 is CASSQIGVSSPYGYTF. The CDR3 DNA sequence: TGCGCCAGCAGCCAAATAGGGGTCTCGAGCCCCTATGGCTACACCTTC.

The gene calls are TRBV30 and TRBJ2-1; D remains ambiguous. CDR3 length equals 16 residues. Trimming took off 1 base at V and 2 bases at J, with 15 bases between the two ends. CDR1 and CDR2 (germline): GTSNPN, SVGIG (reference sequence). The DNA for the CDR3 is TGTGCCTGGAGTGCCCGACTTCCCCTCACCTACAATGAGCAGTTCTTC. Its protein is CAWSARLPLTYNEQFF.

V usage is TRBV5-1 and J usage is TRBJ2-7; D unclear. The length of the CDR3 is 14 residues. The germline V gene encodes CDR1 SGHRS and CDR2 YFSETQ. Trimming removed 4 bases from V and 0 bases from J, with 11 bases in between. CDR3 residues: CASSPTDLSYEQYF. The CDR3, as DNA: TGCGCCAGCAGCCCGACGGATCTCTCCTACGAGCAGTACTTC. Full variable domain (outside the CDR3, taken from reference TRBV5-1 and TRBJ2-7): KAGVTQTPRYLIKTRGQQVTLSCSPISGHRSVSWYQQTPGQGLQFLFEYFSETQRNKGNFPGRFSGRQFSNSRSEMNVSTLELGDSALYLCASSPTDLSYEQYFGPGTRLTVT.

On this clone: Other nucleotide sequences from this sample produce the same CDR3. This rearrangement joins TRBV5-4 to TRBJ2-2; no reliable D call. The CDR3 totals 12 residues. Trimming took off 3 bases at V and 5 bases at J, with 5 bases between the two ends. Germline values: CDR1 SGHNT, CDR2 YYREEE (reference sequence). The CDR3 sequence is CASSWGTGELFF. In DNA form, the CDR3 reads TGTGCCAGCAGCTGGGGTACCGGGGAGCTGTTTTTT.

The CDR3, as DNA: TGTGCCAGCAAGGCTGGGGCCAACGTCCTGACTTTC. Protein product: CASKAGANVLTF. The chain is built from TRBV28 and TRBJ2-6, with D uncertain. Trimming pared 7 bases from V and 2 bases from J, leaving 3 bases between. CDR3 size: 12 residues. Germline CDR1 and CDR2: MDHEN and SYDVKM.

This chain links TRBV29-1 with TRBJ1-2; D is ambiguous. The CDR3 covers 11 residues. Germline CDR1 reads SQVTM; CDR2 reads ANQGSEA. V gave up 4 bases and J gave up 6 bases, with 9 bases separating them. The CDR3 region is CSVVGEDGYTF. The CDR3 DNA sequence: TGCAGCGTTGTGGGAGAGGATGGCTACACCTTC.

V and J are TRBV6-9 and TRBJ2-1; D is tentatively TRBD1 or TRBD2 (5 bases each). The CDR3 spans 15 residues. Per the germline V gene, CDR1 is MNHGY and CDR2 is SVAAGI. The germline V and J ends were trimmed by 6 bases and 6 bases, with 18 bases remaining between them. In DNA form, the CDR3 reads TGTGCCAGCAGCCAAACCGGGGCTATGAGCAATGAGCAGTTCTTC. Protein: CASSQTGAMSNEQFF.

CDR3 in amino acids: CASTEGQNTEAFF. The CDR3 DNA sequence: TGTGCCAGCACCGAGGGACAGAACACTGAAGCTTTCTTT. The chain employs TRBV5-6 and TRBJ1-1, with D possibly TRBD1 on 6 matching bases. The CDR3 covers 13 residues. V lost 6 bases to trimming and J lost 1 base, with 10 bases between them. Germline loops: CDR1 SGHDT, CDR2 YYEEEE.

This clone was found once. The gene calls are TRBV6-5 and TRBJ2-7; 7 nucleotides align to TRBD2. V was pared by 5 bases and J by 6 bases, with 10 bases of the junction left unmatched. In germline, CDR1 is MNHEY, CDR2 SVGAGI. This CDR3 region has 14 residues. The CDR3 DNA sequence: TGTGCCAGCAGTCGACAGAGCTCGGGAGGCGAGCAGTACTTC. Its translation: CASSRQSSGGEQYF.

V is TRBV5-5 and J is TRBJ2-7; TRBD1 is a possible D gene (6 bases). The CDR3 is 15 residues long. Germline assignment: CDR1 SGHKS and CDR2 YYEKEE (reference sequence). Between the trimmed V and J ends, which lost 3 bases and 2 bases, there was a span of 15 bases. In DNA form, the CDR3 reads TGTGCCAGCAGCTCGGCGGACAGCAAACCCTACGAGCAGTACTTC. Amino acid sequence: CASSSADSKPYEQYF.

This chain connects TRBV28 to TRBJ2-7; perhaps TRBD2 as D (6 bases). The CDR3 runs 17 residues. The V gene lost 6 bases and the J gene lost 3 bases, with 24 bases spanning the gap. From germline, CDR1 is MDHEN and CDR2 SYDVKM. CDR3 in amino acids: CASSHSSMVAVFYEQYF. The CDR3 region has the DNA TGTGCCAGCAGCCACTCTAGTATGGTAGCGGTGTTCTACGAGCAGTACTTC. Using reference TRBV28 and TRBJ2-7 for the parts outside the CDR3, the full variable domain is DVKVTQSSRYLVKRTGEKVFLECVQDMDHENMFWYRQDPGLGLRLIYFSYDVKMKEKGDIPEGYSVSREKKERFSLILESASTNQTSMYLCASSHSSMVAVFYEQYFGPGTRLTVT.

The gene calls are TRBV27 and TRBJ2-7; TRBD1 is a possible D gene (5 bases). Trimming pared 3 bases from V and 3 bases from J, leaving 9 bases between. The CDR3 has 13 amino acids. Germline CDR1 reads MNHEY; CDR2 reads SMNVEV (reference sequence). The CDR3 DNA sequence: TGTGCCAGCAGTTTGACCAGGGACTACGAGCAGTACTTC. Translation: CASSLTRDYEQYF.

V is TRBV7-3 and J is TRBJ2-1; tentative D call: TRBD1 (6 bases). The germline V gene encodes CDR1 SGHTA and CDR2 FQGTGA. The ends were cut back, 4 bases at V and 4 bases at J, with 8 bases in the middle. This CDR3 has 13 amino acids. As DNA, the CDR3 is TGTGCCAGCAGCTCCGGACAGTACAATGAGCAGTTCTTC. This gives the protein CASSSGQYNEQFF.

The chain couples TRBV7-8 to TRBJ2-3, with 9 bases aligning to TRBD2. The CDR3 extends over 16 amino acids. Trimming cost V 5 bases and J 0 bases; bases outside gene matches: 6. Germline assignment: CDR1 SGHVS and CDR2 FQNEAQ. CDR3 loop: CASSPRTSDSTDTQYF. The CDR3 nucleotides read TGTGCCAGCAGCCCCCGGACTAGCGATAGCACAGATACGCAGTATTTT.

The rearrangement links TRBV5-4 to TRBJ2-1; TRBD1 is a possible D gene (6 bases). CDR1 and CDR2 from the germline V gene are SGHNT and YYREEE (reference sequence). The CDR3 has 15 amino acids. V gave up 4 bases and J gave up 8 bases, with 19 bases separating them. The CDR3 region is CASSHPLTGRDEQFF. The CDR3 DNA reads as TGTGCCAGCAGCCACCCCTTGACAGGAAGGGATGAGCAGTTCTTC.

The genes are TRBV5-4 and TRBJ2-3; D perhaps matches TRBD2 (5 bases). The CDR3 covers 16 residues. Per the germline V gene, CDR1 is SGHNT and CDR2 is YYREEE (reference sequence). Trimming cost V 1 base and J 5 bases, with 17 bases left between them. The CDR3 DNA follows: TGTGCCAGCAGCTTGAGGCTAGGCCTAGCAATAGATACGCAGTATTTT. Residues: CASSLRLGLAIDTQYF.

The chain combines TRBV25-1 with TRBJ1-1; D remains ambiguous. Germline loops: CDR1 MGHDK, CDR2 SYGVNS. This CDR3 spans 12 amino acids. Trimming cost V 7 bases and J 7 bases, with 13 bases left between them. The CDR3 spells CASIGQVDEAFF. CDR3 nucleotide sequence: TGTGCCAGCATAGGGCAGGTGGATGAAGCTTTCTTT. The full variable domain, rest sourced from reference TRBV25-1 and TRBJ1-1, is EADIYQTPRYLVIGTGKKITLECSQTMGHDKMYWYQQDPGMELHLIHYSYGVNSTEKGDLSSESTVSRIRTEHFPLTLESARPSHTSQYLCASIGQVDEAFFGQGTRLTVV.

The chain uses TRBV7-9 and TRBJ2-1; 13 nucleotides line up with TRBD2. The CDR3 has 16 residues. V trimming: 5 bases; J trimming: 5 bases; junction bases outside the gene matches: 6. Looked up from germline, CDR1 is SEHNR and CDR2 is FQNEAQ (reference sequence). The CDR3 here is CASSPPGLAGDNEQFF. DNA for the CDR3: TGTGCCAGCAGCCCGCCAGGACTAGCGGGAGACAATGAGCAGTTCTTC.

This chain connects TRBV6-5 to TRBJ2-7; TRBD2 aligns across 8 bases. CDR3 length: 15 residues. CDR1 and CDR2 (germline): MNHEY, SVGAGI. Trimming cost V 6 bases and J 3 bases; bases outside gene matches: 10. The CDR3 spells CASSPWQRGIYEQYF. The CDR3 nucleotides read TGTGCCAGCAGCCCCTGGCAGCGGGGGATCTACGAGCAGTACTTC.

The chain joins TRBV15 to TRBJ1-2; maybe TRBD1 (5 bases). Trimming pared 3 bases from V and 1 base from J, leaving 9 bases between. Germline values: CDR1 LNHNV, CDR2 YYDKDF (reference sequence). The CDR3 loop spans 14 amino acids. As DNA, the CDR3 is TGTGCCACCAGCAGCGACAGATATAACTATGGCTACACCTTC. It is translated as CATSSDRYNYGYTF.

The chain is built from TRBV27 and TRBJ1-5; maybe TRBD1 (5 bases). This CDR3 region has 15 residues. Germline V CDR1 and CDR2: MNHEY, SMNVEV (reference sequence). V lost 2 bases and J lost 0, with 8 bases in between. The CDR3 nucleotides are TGTGCCAGCAGTTTACAGGGCTATAGCAATCAGCCCCAGCATTTT. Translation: CASSLQGYSNQPQHF.

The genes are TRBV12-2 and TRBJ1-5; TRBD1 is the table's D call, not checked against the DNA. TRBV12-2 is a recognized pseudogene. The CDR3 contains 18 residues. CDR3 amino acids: CASRLALTGGLRNQPQHF. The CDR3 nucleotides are TGTGCAAGTCGCTTAGCTCTCACAGGGGGACTGAGAAATCAGCCCCAGCATTTT.

The DNA for the CDR3 is TGTGCCTGGGGGTTGAGTGACTACAATGAGCAGTTCTTC. It yields the protein CAWGLSDYNEQFF. The chain employs TRBV30 and TRBJ2-1; D not certain. The CDR3 is 13 residues long. Between the trimmed V and J ends, which lost 5 bases and 3 bases, there was a span of 11 bases. In germline, CDR1 is GTSNPN, CDR2 SVGIG (reference sequence). Based on the CDR3 plus reference TRBV30 and TRBJ2-1, the full variable domain is SQTIHQWPATLVQPVGSPLSLECTVEGTSNPNLYWYRQAAGRGLQLLFYSVGIGQISSEVPQNLSASRPQDRQFILSSKKLLLSDSGFYLCAWGLSDYNEQFFGPGTRLTVL.

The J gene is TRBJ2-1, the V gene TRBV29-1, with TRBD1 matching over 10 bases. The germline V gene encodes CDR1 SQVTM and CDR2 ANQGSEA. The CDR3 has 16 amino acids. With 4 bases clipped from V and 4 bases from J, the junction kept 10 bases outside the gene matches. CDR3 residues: CSVGPFDRGLYNEQFF. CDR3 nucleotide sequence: TGCAGCGTTGGGCCTTTTGACAGGGGGCTGTACAATGAGCAGTTCTTC.

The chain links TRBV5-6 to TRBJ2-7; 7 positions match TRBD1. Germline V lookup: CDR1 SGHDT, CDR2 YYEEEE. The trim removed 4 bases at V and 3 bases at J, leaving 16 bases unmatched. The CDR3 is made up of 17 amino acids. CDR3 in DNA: TGTGCCAGCAGCAAAGGGACAGCGTGGGACCCGAACTACGAGCAGTACTTC. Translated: CASSKGTAWDPNYEQYF.

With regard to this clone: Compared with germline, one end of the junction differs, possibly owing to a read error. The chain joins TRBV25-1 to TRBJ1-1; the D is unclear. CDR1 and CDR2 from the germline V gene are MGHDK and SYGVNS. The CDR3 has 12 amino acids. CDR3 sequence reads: CVSGRMNTEAFF. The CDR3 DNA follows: TGTGTCAGCGGCAGAATGAACACTGAAGCTTTCTTT.